The 2 T cell receptor beta chains reported below all come from one sample, sequenced in a study. One entry per CDR3 protein, called by TCRdb with MiXCR from the 5' RACE reads. The sample has about 42,000 distinct CDR3 sequences; about 32% are singletons. The specimen sequenced was tumor-infiltrating memory CD4+ T cells sorted from the breast tumor. Sample subset: memory CD4+ T cells, CD4+CD45RO+CD25-. These receptors were obtained from a female donor with breast cancer.

To note about this clonotype: The junction does not match germline at one end; this may be a read error. The J gene is TRBJ2-1, the V gene TRBV20-1; TRBD2 matches at 10 bases. Germline V lookup: CDR1 DFQATT, CDR2 SNEGSKA (reference sequence). The CDR3 totals 18 residues. The CDR3 sequence: CGAKVTGLAVLNAGEQFF. CDR3 in DNA: TGCGGTGCGAAGGTTACCGGACTAGCGGTTCTTAACGCCGGTGAGCAGTTCTTC.

This clonotype was observed a few times. V is TRBV7-7 and J is TRBJ2-1; D perhaps matches TRBD1 (5 bases). V was clipped by 5 bases and J by 13 bases, with 15 bases between them. The CDR3 is 12 amino acids. Looked up from germline, CDR1 is SSHAT and CDR2 is FNYEAQ (reference sequence). The CDR3 reads CASSQDQGRQFF. Written as DNA, the CDR3 is TGTGCCAGCAGCCAGGATCAGGGAAGACAGTTCTTC.